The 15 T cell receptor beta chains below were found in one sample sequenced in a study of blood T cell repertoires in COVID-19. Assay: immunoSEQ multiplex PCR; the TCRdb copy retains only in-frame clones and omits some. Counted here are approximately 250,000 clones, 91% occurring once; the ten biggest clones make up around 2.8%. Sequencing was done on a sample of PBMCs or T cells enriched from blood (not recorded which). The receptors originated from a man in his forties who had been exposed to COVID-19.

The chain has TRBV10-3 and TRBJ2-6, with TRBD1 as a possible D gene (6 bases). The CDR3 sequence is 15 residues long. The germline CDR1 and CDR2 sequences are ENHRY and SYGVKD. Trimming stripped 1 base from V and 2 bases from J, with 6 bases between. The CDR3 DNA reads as TGTGCCATCAGTGAGTACAGGGCTGGGGCCAACGTCCTGACTTTC. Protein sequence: CAISEYRAGANVLTF.

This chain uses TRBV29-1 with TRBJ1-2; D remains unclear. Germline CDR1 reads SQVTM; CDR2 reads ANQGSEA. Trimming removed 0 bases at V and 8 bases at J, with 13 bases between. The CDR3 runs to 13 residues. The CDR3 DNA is TGCAGCGTTGAAGATCGGCGAGGGAGCGGCTACACCTTC. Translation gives CSVEDRRGSGYTF.

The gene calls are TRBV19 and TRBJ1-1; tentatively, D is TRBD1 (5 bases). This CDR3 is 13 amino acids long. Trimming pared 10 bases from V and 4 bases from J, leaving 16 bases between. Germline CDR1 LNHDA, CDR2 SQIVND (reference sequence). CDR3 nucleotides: TGTGCCACCACTGTCAAGGGGTCCACTGAAGCTTTCTTT. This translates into CATTVKGSTEAFF.

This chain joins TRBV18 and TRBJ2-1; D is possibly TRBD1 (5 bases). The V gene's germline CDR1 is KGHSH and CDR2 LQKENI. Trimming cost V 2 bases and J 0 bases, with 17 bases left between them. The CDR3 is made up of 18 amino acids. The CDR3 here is CASSPGPGHHLSYNEQFF. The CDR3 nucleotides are TGTGCCAGCTCACCAGGACCTGGACACCACCTCTCCTACAATGAGCAGTTCTTC.

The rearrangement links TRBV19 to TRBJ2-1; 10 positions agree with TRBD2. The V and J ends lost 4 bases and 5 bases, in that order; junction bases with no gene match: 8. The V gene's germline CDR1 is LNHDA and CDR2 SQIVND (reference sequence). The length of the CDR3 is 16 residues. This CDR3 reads CASSSPLAGQDNEQFF. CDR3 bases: TGTGCCAGTAGTAGTCCACTAGCGGGGCAGGACAATGAGCAGTTCTTC.

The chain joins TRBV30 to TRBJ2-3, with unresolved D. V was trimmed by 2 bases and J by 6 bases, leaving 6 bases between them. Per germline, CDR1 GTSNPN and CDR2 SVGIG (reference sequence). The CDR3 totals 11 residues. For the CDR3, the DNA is TGTGCCTGGAGTCCTTTCGATACGCAGTATTTT. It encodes CAWSPFDTQYF. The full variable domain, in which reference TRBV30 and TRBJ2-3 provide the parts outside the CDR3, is SQTIHQWPATLVQPVGSPLSLECTVEGTSNPNLYWYRQAAGRGLQLLFYSVGIGQISSEVPQNLSASRPQDRQFILSSKKLLLSDSGFYLCAWSPFDTQYFGPGTRLTVL.

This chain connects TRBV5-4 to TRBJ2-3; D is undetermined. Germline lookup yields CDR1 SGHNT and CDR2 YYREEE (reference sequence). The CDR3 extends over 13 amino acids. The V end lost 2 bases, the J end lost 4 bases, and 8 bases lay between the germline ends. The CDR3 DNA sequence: TGTGCCAGCAGCTTCCCCAGCGCAGATACGCAGTATTTT. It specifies CASSFPSADTQYF.

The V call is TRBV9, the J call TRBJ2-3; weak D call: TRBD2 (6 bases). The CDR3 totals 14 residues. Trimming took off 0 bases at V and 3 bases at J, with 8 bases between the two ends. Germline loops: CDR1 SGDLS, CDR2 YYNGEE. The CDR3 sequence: CASSVGLATDTQYF. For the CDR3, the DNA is TGTGCCAGCAGCGTAGGTCTAGCGACAGATACGCAGTATTTT.

For the CDR3, the DNA is TGTGCCAGCAGCCCCGGGACAGGGGGTGGGGAGACCCAGTACTTC. Translation gives CASSPGTGGGETQYF. The V call is TRBV7-6, the J call TRBJ2-5, with 11 bases aligning to TRBD1. The CDR3 consists of 15 residues. Germline V lookup: CDR1 SGHVS, CDR2 FNYEAQ. Trimming took 5 bases from V and 5 from J; bases not matched to a gene: 7.

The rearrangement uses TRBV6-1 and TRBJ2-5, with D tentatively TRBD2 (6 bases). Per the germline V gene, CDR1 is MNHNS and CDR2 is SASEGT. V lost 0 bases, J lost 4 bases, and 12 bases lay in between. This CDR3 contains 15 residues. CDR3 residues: CASSEAVEGGETQYF. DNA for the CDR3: TGTGCCAGCAGTGAAGCCGTGGAGGGAGGAGAGACCCAGTACTTC.

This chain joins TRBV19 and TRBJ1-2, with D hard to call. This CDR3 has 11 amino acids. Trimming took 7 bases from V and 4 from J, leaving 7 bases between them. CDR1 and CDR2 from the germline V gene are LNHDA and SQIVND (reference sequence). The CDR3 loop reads CASKFIYGYTF. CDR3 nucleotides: TGTGCCAGTAAATTTATCTATGGCTACACCTTC. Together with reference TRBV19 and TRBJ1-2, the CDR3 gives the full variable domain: DGGITQSPKYLFRKEGQNVTLSCEQNLNHDAMYWYRQDPGQGLRLIYYSQIVNDFQKGDIAEGYSVSREKKESFPLTVTSAQKNPTAFYLCASKFIYGYTFGSGTRLTVV.

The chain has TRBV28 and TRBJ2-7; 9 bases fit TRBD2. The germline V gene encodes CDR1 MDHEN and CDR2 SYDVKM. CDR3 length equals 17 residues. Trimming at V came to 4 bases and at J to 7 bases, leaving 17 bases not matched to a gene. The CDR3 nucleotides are TGTGCCAGCAGTTCCTTCCGGCGGGTAGCGGGAGATCAGGAGCAGTACTTC. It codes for CASSSFRRVAGDQEQYF.

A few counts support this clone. CDR3 coding DNA: TGTGCCAGCAGCCAAGATCGTCTAATCAACGGGGAGCTGTTTTTT. Its protein is CASSQDRLINGELFF. V usage is TRBV3-1 (or the pseudogene TRBV3-2) and J usage is TRBJ2-2; D not resolved. CDR3 size: 15 residues. Trimming shortened V by 0 bases and J by 7 bases, and 12 bases separated the two germline ends. The germline V gene encodes CDR1 LGHDT and CDR2 YNNKEL (reference sequence).

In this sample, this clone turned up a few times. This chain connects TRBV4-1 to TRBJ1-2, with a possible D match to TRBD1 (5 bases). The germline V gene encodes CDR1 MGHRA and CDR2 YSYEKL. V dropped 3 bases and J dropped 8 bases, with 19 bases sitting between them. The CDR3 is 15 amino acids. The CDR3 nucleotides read TGCGCCAGCAGCCAGGAGAGTGCAGGGACTATGGGCTACACCTTC. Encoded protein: CASSQESAGTMGYTF.

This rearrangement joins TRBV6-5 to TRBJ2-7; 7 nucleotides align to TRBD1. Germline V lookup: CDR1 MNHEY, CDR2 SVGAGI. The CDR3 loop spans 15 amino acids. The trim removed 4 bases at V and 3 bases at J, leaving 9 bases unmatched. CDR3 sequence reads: CASSSPGTDIYEQYF. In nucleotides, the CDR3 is TGTGCCAGCAGTTCCCCCGGGACAGACATCTACGAGCAGTACTTC.